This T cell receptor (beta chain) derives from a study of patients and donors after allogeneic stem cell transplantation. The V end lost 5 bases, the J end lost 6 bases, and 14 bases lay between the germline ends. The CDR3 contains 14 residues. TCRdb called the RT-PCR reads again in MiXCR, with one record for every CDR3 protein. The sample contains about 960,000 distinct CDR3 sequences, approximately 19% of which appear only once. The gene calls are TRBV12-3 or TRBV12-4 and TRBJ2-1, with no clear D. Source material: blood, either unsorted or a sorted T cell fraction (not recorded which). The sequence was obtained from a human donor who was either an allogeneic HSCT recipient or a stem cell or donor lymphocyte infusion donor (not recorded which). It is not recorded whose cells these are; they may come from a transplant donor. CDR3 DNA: TGTGCCAGCAGTCCAAGGGCCCACTCCAATGAGCAGTTCTTC. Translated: CASSPRAHSNEQFF.